A selection of T cell receptor beta chains follows, all from one sample in a study of T cell repertoires in cytomegalovirus infection. TCRdb fed the reads into MiXCR, producing one record per CDR3 protein. The sample lists under 850,000 distinct CDR3 sequences, roughly a third occurring once. Sequenced material: PBMCs. The receptors derive from a human donor in good health (CMV status not recorded). Some clones in this sample may be carry-over from other donors' samples. The CDR3 runs from the conserved cysteine through the conserved F or W. The order of the fields is clone size, V gene, D gene, J gene, CDR3 protein, CDR3 DNA. D genes are given only for firm matches. The size of a clone is reported for some rows only, either as once, few or many, or as a class for expanded clones.

abundance: -; v_gene: TRBV6-6; d_gene: -; j_gene: TRBJ1-1; CDR3aa: CASTGLSEAFF; CDR3nt: TGTGCCAGCACAGGGTTGTCTGAAGCTTTCTTT
abundance: -; v_gene: TRBV10-3; d_gene: -; j_gene: TRBJ2-5; CDR3aa: CAISEDSGVAQYF; CDR3nt: TGTGCCATCAGTGAGGACTCGGGGGTGGCCCAGTACTTC
abundance: -; v_gene: TRBV6-5; d_gene: TRBD1; j_gene: TRBJ1-5; CDR3aa: CASSHMGGQGNQPQHF; CDR3nt: TGTGCCAGCAGCCATATGGGGGGACAGGGAAATCAGCCCCAGCATTTT
abundance: few; v_gene: TRBV12-3/TRBV12-4; d_gene: TRBD1; j_gene: TRBJ2-6; CDR3aa: CASRITGVSGANVLTF; CDR3nt: TGTGCCAGCAGAATCACAGGGGTATCAGGGGCCAACGTCCTGACTTTC
abundance: -; v_gene: TRBV6-2/TRBV6-3; d_gene: TRBD2; j_gene: TRBJ2-5; CDR3aa: CASRVHAGEETQYF; CDR3nt: TGTGCCAGCCGAGTACACGCGGGGGAGGAGACCCAGTACTTC
abundance: -; v_gene: TRBV28; d_gene: -; j_gene: TRBJ1-2; CDR3aa: CASSLGRQEKYGYTF; CDR3nt: TGTGCCAGCAGTTTGGGTCGACAGGAGAAGTATGGCTACACCTTC
abundance: -; v_gene: TRBV24-1; d_gene: -; j_gene: TRBJ2-2; CDR3aa: CATNGGFSNTGELFF; CDR3nt: TGTGCCACCAATGGGGGGTTTTCGAACACCGGGGAGCTGTTTTTT
abundance: -; v_gene: TRBV18; d_gene: -; j_gene: TRBJ1-1; CDR3aa: CASSPPSVNTEAFF; CDR3nt: TGTGCCAGCTCACCACCTAGCGTGAACACTGAAGCTTTCTTT
abundance: -; v_gene: TRBV5-5; d_gene: TRBD1; j_gene: TRBJ1-1; CDR3aa: CASSWFAGDRNTEAFF; CDR3nt: TGTGCCAGCAGCTGGTTCGCCGGGGACAGAAACACTGAAGCTTTCTTT
abundance: -; v_gene: TRBV7-6; d_gene: -; j_gene: TRBJ2-3; CDR3aa: CASSFLESAGDTQYF; CDR3nt: TGTGCCAGCAGCTTTCTGGAAAGTGCAGGGGATACGCAGTATTTT
abundance: -; v_gene: TRBV20-1; d_gene: TRBD2; j_gene: TRBJ2-3; CDR3aa: CSAWVAGGSTDTQYF; CDR3nt: TGCAGTGCTTGGGTAGCGGGGGGCAGCACAGATACGCAGTATTTT
abundance: -; v_gene: TRBV15; d_gene: -; j_gene: TRBJ2-7; CDR3aa: CATMQADSYEQYF; CDR3nt: TGTGCCACCATGCAGGCAGACTCCTACGAGCAGTACTTC
abundance: -; v_gene: TRBV20-1; d_gene: TRBD2; j_gene: TRBJ2-3; CDR3aa: CSARALAGDTDTQYF; CDR3nt: TGCAGTGCTAGAGCCCTAGCGGGGGACACAGATACGCAGTATTTT
abundance: many; v_gene: TRBV7-2; d_gene: -; j_gene: TRBJ1-1; CDR3aa: CASSLKTTAFF; CDR3nt: TGTGCCAGCAGCTTAAAAACAACGGCTTTCTTT
abundance: few; v_gene: TRBV20-1; d_gene: TRBD1; j_gene: TRBJ2-5; CDR3aa: CTTDRGQETQYF; CDR3nt: TGCACTACGGACAGGGGCCAAGAGACCCAGTACTTC
abundance: -; v_gene: TRBV7-2; d_gene: -; j_gene: TRBJ2-2; CDR3aa: CASSHWGTGELFF; CDR3nt: TGTGCCAGCAGCCACTGGGGGACCGGGGAGCTGTTTTTT
abundance: -; v_gene: TRBV24-1; d_gene: TRBD1; j_gene: TRBJ2-1; CDR3aa: CATSDLGTGDNEQFF; CDR3nt: TGTGCCACCAGTGATCTCGGGACAGGAGACAATGAGCAGTTCTTC
abundance: -; v_gene: TRBV5-1; d_gene: -; j_gene: TRBJ2-7; CDR3aa: CASSLAGEFYEQYF; CDR3nt: TGCGCCAGCAGCTTGGCAGGGGAGTTCTACGAGCAGTACTTC
abundance: -; v_gene: TRBV6-1; d_gene: -; j_gene: TRBJ2-4; CDR3aa: CASSEVWRLNIQYF; CDR3nt: TGTGCCAGCAGTGAGGTCTGGAGGCTAAACATTCAGTACTTC
abundance: -; v_gene: TRBV4-1; d_gene: -; j_gene: TRBJ2-3; CDR3aa: CASSQELDQDFTDTQYF; CDR3nt: TGCGCCAGCAGCCAAGAATTGGATCAGGATTTCACAGATACGCAGTATTTT
abundance: -; v_gene: TRBV7-2; d_gene: -; j_gene: TRBJ1-2; CDR3aa: CASSIPQVANYGYTF; CDR3nt: TGTGCCAGCAGCATCCCACAGGTAGCTAACTATGGCTACACCTTC
abundance: -; v_gene: TRBV28; d_gene: TRBD1; j_gene: TRBJ2-6; CDR3aa: CASRAPRDRSSGANVLTF; CDR3nt: TGTGCCAGCAGAGCCCCCCGGGACAGGTCCTCTGGGGCCAACGTCCTGACTTTC
abundance: few; v_gene: TRBV20-1; d_gene: TRBD2; j_gene: TRBJ2-7; CDR3aa: CSARLAGVVEQYF; CDR3nt: TGCAGTGCTAGGCTAGCGGGAGTAGTCGAGCAGTACTTC
abundance: -; v_gene: TRBV6-1; d_gene: TRBD1; j_gene: TRBJ1-2; CDR3aa: CASSTGQGLSGYTF; CDR3nt: TGTGCCAGCAGTACGGGACAGGGTCTAAGTGGCTACACCTTC
abundance: few; v_gene: TRBV4-2; d_gene: -; j_gene: TRBJ1-1; CDR3aa: CASSQAGRSGNTEAFF; CDR3nt: TGTGCCAGCAGCCAAGCGGGGAGATCCGGGAACACTGAAGCTTTCTTT
abundance: many; v_gene: TRBV7-2; d_gene: -; j_gene: TRBJ2-5; CDR3aa: CASSVGHRETQYF; CDR3nt: TGTGCCAGCAGCGTAGGCCACAGAGAGACCCAGTACTTC
abundance: once; v_gene: TRBV6-8; d_gene: TRBD2; j_gene: TRBJ2-7; CDR3aa: CASSRLRGGQGEQYF; CDR3nt: TGTGCCAGCAGTCGTTTGCGGGGGGGCCAGGGCGAGCAGTACTTC
abundance: -; v_gene: TRBV12-3/TRBV12-4; d_gene: -; j_gene: TRBJ2-1; CDR3aa: CASSLEQNYNEQFF; CDR3nt: TGTGCCAGCAGTTTAGAGCAGAACTACAATGAGCAGTTCTTC
abundance: -; v_gene: TRBV28; d_gene: -; j_gene: TRBJ1-2; CDR3aa: CASSLTNWGDGGYTF; CDR3nt: TGTGCCAGCAGTCTTACCAACTGGGGTGATGGTGGCTACACCTTC
abundance: many; v_gene: TRBV19; d_gene: -; j_gene: TRBJ1-1; CDR3aa: CASSVPPSGTHRNTEAFF; CDR3nt: TGTGCCAGTAGTGTCCCTCCCTCAGGGACCCACAGGAACACTGAAGCTTTCTTT
abundance: few; v_gene: TRBV28; d_gene: TRBD2; j_gene: TRBJ2-7; CDR3aa: CASSFLALAGIYEQYF; CDR3nt: TGTGCCAGCAGTTTCCTGGCGCTAGCGGGGATCTACGAGCAGTACTTC
abundance: few; v_gene: TRBV12-3/TRBV12-4; d_gene: -; j_gene: TRBJ2-5; CDR3aa: CASSLAGAYQETQYF; CDR3nt: TGTGCCAGCAGTTTAGCGGGGGCGTACCAAGAGACCCAGTACTTC
abundance: -; v_gene: TRBV28; d_gene: TRBD2; j_gene: TRBJ2-1; CDR3aa: CASSFWLSGRVFEQFF; CDR3nt: TGTGCCAGCAGTTTTTGGTTGAGCGGGAGAGTGTTTGAGCAGTTCTTC
abundance: -; v_gene: TRBV19; d_gene: -; j_gene: TRBJ1-5; CDR3aa: CASNPLANQPQHF; CDR3nt: TGTGCCAGCAACCCCCTAGCCAATCAGCCCCAGCATTTT
abundance: -; v_gene: TRBV5-1; d_gene: TRBD2; j_gene: TRBJ2-5; CDR3aa: CASSLPGLAGGLQETQYF; CDR3nt: TGCGCCAGCAGCTTGCCAGGACTAGCGGGAGGGCTACAAGAGACCCAGTACTTC
abundance: -; v_gene: TRBV7-9; d_gene: -; j_gene: TRBJ2-1; CDR3aa: CAIRAYSNNEQFF; CDR3nt: TGTGCCATCCGGGCCTATTCCAACAATGAGCAGTTCTTC